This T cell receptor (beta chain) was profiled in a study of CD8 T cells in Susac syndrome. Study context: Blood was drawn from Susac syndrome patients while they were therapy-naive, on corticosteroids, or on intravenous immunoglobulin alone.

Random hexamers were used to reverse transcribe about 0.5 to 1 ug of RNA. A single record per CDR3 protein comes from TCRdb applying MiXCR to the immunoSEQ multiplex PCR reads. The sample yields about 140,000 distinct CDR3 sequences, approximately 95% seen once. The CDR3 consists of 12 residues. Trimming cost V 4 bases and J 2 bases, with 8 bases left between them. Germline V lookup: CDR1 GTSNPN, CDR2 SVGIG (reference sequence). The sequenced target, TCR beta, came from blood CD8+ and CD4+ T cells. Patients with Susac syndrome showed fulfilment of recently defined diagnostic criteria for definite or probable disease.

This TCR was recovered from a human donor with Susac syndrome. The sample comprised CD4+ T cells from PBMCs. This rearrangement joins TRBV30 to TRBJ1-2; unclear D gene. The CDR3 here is CAWTRSNYGYTF. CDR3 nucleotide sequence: TGTGCCTGGACTCGGAGCAACTATGGCTACACCTTC. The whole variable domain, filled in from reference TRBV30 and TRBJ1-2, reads SQTIHQWPATLVQPVGSPLSLECTVEGTSNPNLYWYRQAAGRGLQLLFYSVGIGQISSEVPQNLSASRPQDRQFILSSKKLLLSDSGFYLCAWTRSNYGYTFGSGTRLTVV.